This T cell receptor (beta chain) appears in the sequencing data of a study of blood T cells in healthy people across ages. Broader study findings: Diversity figures based on one million T cells were deemed too low.

The CDR3 length is 10 residues. Trimming left V 6 bases short and J 10 bases short, with 7 bases between. This clonotype has a handful of counts. Its antigen remains unidentified. Sample-barcoded 5' priming and a J-beta primer mix drove a second PCR of about 6 to 12 cycles. The yield of each sample was at least 3 million CDR3-containing paired-end reads. TCRdb re-called the 5' RACE reads with MiXCR, one entry per CDR3 protein. There are roughly 700,000 distinct CDR3 sequences in the sample; around a quarter occur only once, and roughly 9% lies in the top ten. These data also featured in a second study, about T cells of mothers and their children.

V usage is TRBV12-3 or TRBV12-4 and J usage is TRBJ2-1; D not resolved. The sequenced material came from blood. The receptor comes from a boy between 10 and 17 years old in good health. The CDR3 region is CASSIEEQFF. The CDR3 nucleotides are TGTGCCAGCAGCATAGAGGAGCAGTTCTTC.